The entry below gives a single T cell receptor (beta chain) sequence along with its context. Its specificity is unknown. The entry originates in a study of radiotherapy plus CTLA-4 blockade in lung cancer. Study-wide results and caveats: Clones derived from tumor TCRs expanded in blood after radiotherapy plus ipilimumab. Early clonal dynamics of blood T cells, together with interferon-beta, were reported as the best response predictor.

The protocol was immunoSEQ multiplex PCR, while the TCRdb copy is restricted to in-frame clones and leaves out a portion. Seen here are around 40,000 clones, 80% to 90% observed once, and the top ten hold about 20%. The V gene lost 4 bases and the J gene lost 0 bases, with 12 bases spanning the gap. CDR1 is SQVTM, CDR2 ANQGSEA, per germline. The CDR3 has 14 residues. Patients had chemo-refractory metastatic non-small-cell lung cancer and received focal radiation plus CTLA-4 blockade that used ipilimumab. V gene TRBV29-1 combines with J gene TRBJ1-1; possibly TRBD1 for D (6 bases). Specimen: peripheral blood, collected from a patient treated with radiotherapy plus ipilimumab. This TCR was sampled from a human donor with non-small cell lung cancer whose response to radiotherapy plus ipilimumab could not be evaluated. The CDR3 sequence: CSVGAGALNTEAFF. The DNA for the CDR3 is TGCAGCGTTGGTGCAGGGGCGCTGAACACTGAAGCTTTCTTT.